This entry lists 20 T cell receptor beta chains sequenced from one sample in a study of T cells in Graves' hyperthyroidism and ophthalmopathy. Amplification targeted TCR beta CDR3 regions from RNA transcripts. Using the HTBI primer set, a first-round RT-PCR was run on the TCR CDR3. MiXCR, applied by TCRdb to the multiplex PCR reads, yields one record per CDR3 protein. The sample includes around 660,000 distinct CDR3 sequences, just under 45% of them seen just once. Sequenced material: peripheral blood or thyroid tissue (not recorded which). Receptors originate from an adult man with Graves' disease, either hyperthyroidism or ophthalmopathy (not recorded which).

The V call is TRBV19, the J call TRBJ2-3; a possible D gene is TRBD2 (5 bases). CDR1 LNHDA and CDR2 SQIVND come from the germline V gene (reference sequence). V was shortened by 3 bases and J by 5 bases, with 12 bases between the two germline ends. The CDR3 runs to 14 residues. Here the CDR3 reads CASSMGLRGDTQYF. The CDR3 coding sequence is TGTGCCAGTAGTATGGGTCTTCGGGGAGATACGCAGTATTTT.

This clonotype occurred many times. The gene calls are TRBV29-1 and TRBJ2-7; D is possibly TRBD1 (6 bases). CDR1 and CDR2 (germline): SQVTM, ANQGSEA. The germline V and J ends were trimmed by 4 bases and 6 bases, with 16 bases remaining between them. The CDR3 spans 13 residues. The CDR3 loop is CSVGVQGRGEQYF. DNA for the CDR3: TGCAGCGTTGGGGTACAGGGAAGGGGCGAGCAGTACTTC.

This clonotype was observed many times. V usage is TRBV24-1 and J usage is TRBJ1-5, with D uncertain. This CDR3 is 14 amino acids long. With 4 bases removed from V and 7 bases from J, the gap between germline ends came to 13 bases. Germline V gene sequence: CDR1 KGHDR, CDR2 SFDVKD. DNA of the CDR3: TGTGCCACCAGTGACCCTACGACAAAACAGCCCCAGCATTTT. It translates to CATSDPTTKQPQHF.

This clonotype was seen repeatedly, ten times or more. The genes are TRBV29-1 and TRBJ2-5, with D possibly TRBD1 on 7 matching bases. Looked up from germline, CDR1 is SQVTM and CDR2 is ANQGSEA. The CDR3 is 14 residues long. With 4 bases removed from V and 3 bases from J, the gap between germline ends came to 15 bases. CDR3 protein: CSVAGDRVEETQYF. The CDR3 coding sequence is TGCAGCGTTGCGGGGGACAGAGTTGAAGAGACCCAGTACTTC.

J is TRBJ2-7 and V is TRBV7-3; D could derive from TRBD1 or TRBD2 (5 bases each). Germline CDR1 SGHTA, CDR2 FQGTGA. The CDR3 spans 15 residues. V was pared by 5 bases and J by 1 base, with 15 bases between. The CDR3 DNA reads TGTGCCAGCAGCCAGGACCCGGGGCTGTCCTACGAGCAGTACTTC. Its translation is CASSQDPGLSYEQYF.

The V and J genes are TRBV7-8 and TRBJ2-5, with TRBD1 as a possible D gene (6 bases). Germline-derived CDR1 and CDR2 are SGHVS and FQNEAQ. The CDR3 is 15 residues long. V was pared by 1 base and J by 2 bases, with 11 bases between. CDR3 bases: TGTGCCAGCAGCTTAGTGCGGACAGAGCAAGAGACCCAGTACTTC. It codes for CASSLVRTEQETQYF.

The rearrangement joins TRBV20-1 to TRBJ1-4; D gene uncertain. The CDR3 covers 16 residues. The ends were cut back, 2 bases at V and 3 bases at J, with 16 bases in the middle. Germline loops: CDR1 DFQATT, CDR2 SNEGSKA (reference sequence). CDR3: CSARRRRSLSNEKLFF. CDR3 nucleotide sequence: TGCAGTGCTAGACGGCGCAGGAGCCTTTCTAATGAAAAACTGTTTTTT.

The rearrangement uses TRBV10-2 and TRBJ1-1, with D perhaps TRBD1 (6 bases). Trimming took 3 bases from V and 8 from J, leaving 22 bases between them. Germline V gene lookup returns CDR1 WSHSY and CDR2 SAAADI. There are 16 residues in the CDR3. The CDR3 sequence is CASSEAGGGGSGEAFF. In DNA, the CDR3 is TGCGCCAGCAGTGAAGCAGGAGGGGGAGGATCCGGGGAAGCTTTCTTT.

This clonotype showed up just a few times. The J gene is TRBJ1-4, the V gene TRBV20-1; D may be TRBD1 (6 bases). Per the germline V gene, CDR1 is DFQATT and CDR2 is SNEGSKA (reference sequence). The CDR3 is made up of 15 amino acids. The germline V and J ends were trimmed by 6 bases and 7 bases, with 21 bases remaining between them. The CDR3 bases are TGCAGTGCCACCTCCGGGACAAAATATGGTGAAAAACTGTTTTTT. Its translation is CSATSGTKYGEKLFF.

This chain uses TRBV6-5 with TRBJ2-7; perhaps TRBD2 as D (5 bases). CDR1 and CDR2 (germline): MNHEY, SVGAGI. There are 16 residues in the CDR3. Deletions cut 5 bases from V and 0 bases from J, with 17 bases between. The CDR3 spells CASSEGVSRDSYEQYF. CDR3 bases: TGTGCCAGCAGTGAGGGCGTCTCCCGAGACTCCTACGAGCAGTACTTC.

Regarding this clonotype: A much larger clone sits a single nucleotide away, making a read error possible. The chain combines TRBV12-3 or TRBV12-4 with TRBJ1-5; D is ambiguous. The length of the CDR3 is 12 residues. Trimming stripped 4 bases from V and 5 bases from J, with 6 bases between. The CDR3 sequence: CASSSQDQPQHF. CDR3 sequence (DNA): TGTGCCAGCAGTTCCCAGGATCAGCCCCAGCATTTT.

This clonotype has at least ten counts. This sequence joins TRBV5-1 and TRBJ2-7, with 9 nucleotides matching TRBD2. CDR3 size: 18 residues. Germline assignment: CDR1 SGHRS and CDR2 YFSETQ. V shed 3 bases and J 2 bases; nucleotides not matched to a gene: 15. The CDR3 sequence: CASSYRGTSSLGTYEQYF. The CDR3, as DNA: TGCGCCAGCAGCTACCGCGGGACTAGCTCGCTGGGCACCTACGAGCAGTACTTC.

Remarks on this clonotype: A read error may be the cause here, since a much bigger clone is one base away. The chain recombines TRBV25-1 with TRBJ1-2; no clear D gene. Germline V CDR1 and CDR2: MGHDK, SYGVNS. This CDR3 is built from 12 residues. In DNA form, the CDR3 reads TGTGCCGGCAGCTCACCCCCGGGTGGCTACACCTTC. Its protein product is CAGSSPPGGYTF.

This clonotype was picked up one time. The chain uses TRBV7-4 and TRBJ2-5; 8 positions match TRBD1. V dropped 8 bases and J dropped 2; count of bases not matched to a gene: 7. This CDR3 has 14 residues. CDR1 and CDR2 from the germline V gene are SGHVT and SQSDAQ. This CDR3 is CASSDRGPQETQYF. CDR3 bases: TGTGCCAGCTCCGACAGGGGCCCTCAAGAGACCCAGTACTTC.

The rearrangement joins TRBV9 to TRBJ1-6; 7 positions match TRBD1. J was trimmed by 8 bases and V by 4 bases; bases with no gene match: 12. CDR3 length: 16 amino acids. Per the germline V gene, CDR1 is SGDLS and CDR2 is YYNGEE. CDR3 amino acids: CASSLGGTEKYSPLHF. DNA for the CDR3: TGTGCCAGCAGCCTCGGTGGGACAGAAAAATATTCACCCCTCCACTTT. The full variable domain, with the rest looked up from reference TRBV9 and TRBJ1-6, is DSGVTQTPKHLITATGQRVTLRCSPRSGDLSVYWYQQSLDQGLQFLIQYYNGEERAKGNILERFSAQQFPDLHSELNLSSLELGDSALYFCASSLGGTEKYSPLHFGNGTRLTVT.

This clonotype was observed a few times. CDR3 sequence (DNA): TGTGCCAGCACCCGGGGGACGAACACCGGGGAGCTGTTTTTT. It codes for CASTRGTNTGELFF. The J gene is TRBJ2-2, the V gene TRBV12-3 or TRBV12-4; TRBD2 might be the D (6 bases). Trimming cost V 7 bases and J 0 bases, with 9 bases left between them. The CDR3 extends over 14 amino acids.

The DNA for the CDR3 is TGTGCCAGTAGTATTGGAAAGGGCCGTGACAATCAGCCCCAGCATTTT. This sequence encodes CASSIGKGRDNQPQHF. V and J are TRBV10-3 and TRBJ1-5; no clear D. CDR1 ENHRY and CDR2 SYGVKD come from the germline V gene. V dropped 10 bases and J dropped 3 bases, with 22 bases sitting between them. The CDR3 is made up of 16 amino acids.

Regarding this clonotype: A much larger clonotype is one base distant, so this may be a read error. J is TRBJ1-2 and V is TRBV7-9; D is undetermined. CDR3 size: 14 residues. V lost 2 bases, J lost 3 bases, and 10 bases lay in between. The V gene's germline CDR1 is SEHNR and CDR2 FQNEAQ (reference sequence). The CDR3 region is CASSLYLSYYGYTF. The DNA for the CDR3 is TGTGCCAGCAGCTTATACCTAAGCTACTATGGCTACACCTTC.

Regarding this clonotype: A read error is possible here, since a much larger clone lies one base away. This chain connects TRBV7-2 to TRBJ2-2; 7 bases map to TRBD2. Germline V gene sequence: CDR1 SGHTA, CDR2 FQGNSA. The CDR3 extends over 16 amino acids. CDR3 loop: CAGSLVPAGSAGELFF. CDR3 bases: TGTGCCGGCAGCTTAGTTCCAGCGGGGAGCGCCGGGGAGCTGTTTTTT.

Concerning this clonotype: The CDR3 does not close with the conserved phenylalanine or tryptophan, likely indicating a read error. It is unclear where the CDR3 begins or ends on the DNA, so no DNA is shown, and the CDR3 is as TCRdb lists it. This sequence joins TRBV7-3 and TRBJ2-7; whether TRBD2, the table's D call, matches the DNA was not checked. The CDR3 is 8 amino acids long, termini counted. CDR1 is SGHTA, CDR2 FQGTGA, per germline. CDR3 region: CASSFLAG.